This entry describes one TCR beta chain. Its specificity is unknown. This sample is drawn from a study of T-cell memory formation after mild COVID-19. The V and J ends lost 8 bases and 3 bases, in that order; junction bases with no gene match: 1. The V gene's germline CDR1 is MRHNA and CDR2 SNTAGT. The CDR3 runs to 13 residues. General observations from the study: There were some responding clones in pre-infection memory, which suggested that cross-reactive memory had joined. Mostly located in CM and EM were contracting CD4+ clones, with contracting CD8+ clones located in EMRA.

Each CDR3 protein is one row after TCRdb ran MiXCR on the 5' RACE reads. This sample has almost 550,000 distinct CDR3 sequences, with around 21% found just once. The chain is built from TRBV6-4 and TRBJ2-2; TRBD1 agrees at 9 bases. This sequence was found in an adult woman who had mild COVID-19 (a few samples of this study predate the infection). Cell type and time point are not known. Sequenced: PBMCs or a T cell subset sorted from them (not recorded which). CDR3 amino acids: CASRDRDTGELFF. The CDR3 DNA reads TGTGCCAGCCGGGACAGGGACACCGGGGAGCTGTTTTTT.